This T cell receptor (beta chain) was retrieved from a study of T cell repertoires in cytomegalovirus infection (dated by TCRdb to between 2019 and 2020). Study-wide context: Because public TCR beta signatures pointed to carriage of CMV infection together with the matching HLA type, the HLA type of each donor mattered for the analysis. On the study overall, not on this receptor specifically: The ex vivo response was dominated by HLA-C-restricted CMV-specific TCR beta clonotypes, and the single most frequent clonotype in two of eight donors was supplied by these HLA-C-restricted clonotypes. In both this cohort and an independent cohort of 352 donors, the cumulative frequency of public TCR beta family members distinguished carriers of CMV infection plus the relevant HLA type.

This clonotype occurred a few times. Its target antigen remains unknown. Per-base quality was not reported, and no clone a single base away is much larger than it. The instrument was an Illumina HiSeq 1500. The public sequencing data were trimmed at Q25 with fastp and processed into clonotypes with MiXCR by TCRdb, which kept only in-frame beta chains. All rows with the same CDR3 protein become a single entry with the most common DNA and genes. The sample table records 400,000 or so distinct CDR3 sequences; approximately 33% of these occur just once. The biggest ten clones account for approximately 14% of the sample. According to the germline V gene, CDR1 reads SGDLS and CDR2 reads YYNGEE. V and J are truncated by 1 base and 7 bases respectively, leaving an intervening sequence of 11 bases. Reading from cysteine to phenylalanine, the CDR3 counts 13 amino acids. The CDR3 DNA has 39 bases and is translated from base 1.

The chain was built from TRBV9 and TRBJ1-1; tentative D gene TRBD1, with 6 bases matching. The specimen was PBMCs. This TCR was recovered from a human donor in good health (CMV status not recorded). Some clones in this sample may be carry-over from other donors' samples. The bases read TGTGCCAGCAGCGTATCAGGGGCGGGTGAAGCTTTCTTT. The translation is CASSVSGAGEAFF.